This T cell receptor (beta chain) was identified during a study of T cell responses to AZD1222 COVID-19 vaccine. Study-wide results and caveats: Just a handful of people given AZD1222 tested seropositive at baseline. None of the repertoires were sampled until the peak T cell response had passed. Once two AZD1222 doses were given, Spike-specific TCR breadth and depth went up.

Second-dose schedules of about 4 or about 12 weeks were combined. Notes on this clone: Its antigen is unidentified.

Only in-frame clones appear in the TCRdb table, and some are missing; sequencing was by immunoSEQ multiplex PCR. The table lists approximately 120,000 clones, 87% of them singletons, with about 4% in the top ten. The CDR3 consists of 16 residues. The V segment lost 2 bases and the J segment 2 bases; nucleotides outside the gene matches: 3. The germline V gene has CDR1 LGHDT and CDR2 YNNKEL (reference sequence). The J gene is TRBJ1-6, the V gene TRBV3-1 (or the pseudogene TRBV3-2), with 7 positions matching TRBD1. The TCR was taken from an adult who received the AZD1222 COVID-19 vaccine. The sequencing here drew on peripheral blood, taken 28 days after the second AZD1222 dose. The chain's CDR3 is CASSQNQGAYNSPLHF. The CDR3 DNA reads as TGTGCCAGCAGCCAAAACCAGGGGGCCTATAATTCACCCCTCCACTTT.